This T cell receptor beta chain was sequenced during a study of blood T cell repertoires in COVID-19 (dated by TCRdb to the early 2020s). The study in broad terms: The collaborator samples originated in the United States, Italy and Spain and spanned the acute and convalescent phases of COVID-19. The material from the prospective study consisted of cDNA or gDNA derived from T cells, B-cell-depleted T cells, or PBMCs. The dataset comprised deeply sampled blood TCRbeta repertoires from subjects exposed to, actively infected with, or recovered from COVID-19. The repertoires were made available in a free public database intended to serve as a resource for research on the immune response to SARS-CoV-2. The samples were drawn from two sources: the first 160 participants of the ongoing ImmuneRACE study, and over 950 subjects contributed by 6 global collaborators. Sample metadata almost always included a de-identified subject ID, COVID-19 status, age in years and sex. Where HLA class I and class II types were available, the types were taken from metadata supplied by the sample provider, not from assay-based typing.

TCRbeta CDR3 regions were amplified from genomic DNA by means of the immunoSEQ Assay, a bias-controlled multiplex PCR. Per the original workflow: The number of nucleated cells in each sample was estimated by amplification of reference gene primers within the assay. Sequence reads were collapsed and filtered to measure the absolute abundance of every unique TCRbeta CDR3 rearrangement. For each sample, productive Simpson clonality was calculated by taking the square root of Simpson's diversity index across productive rearrangements. TCRdb took this table from immuneACCESS and kept in-frame rearrangements with V and J called. Such tables lack part of the clones; where checked against another copy, unresolved V genes explain under half of the gap, and the rest is unexplained. That table is the source of V, J and clone size, and D and trimming were worked out from the DNA. The sample contains 250,000 to 300,000 clones, 70% to 75% of them found a single time. Approximately 3.2% of the sample belongs to the ten largest clones.

Concerning this clone: Its antigen is unknown. No base-level quality is on record; no much larger clone is a single base apart.

Whole blood was collected in K2EDTA tubes by collaborating institutions according to the institutions' own protocols. For TCRbeta analysis, collaborator samples were shipped as frozen whole blood, as isolated PBMCs, or as DNA extracted from either sample type. Relative to germline, V is missing 4 bases and J is missing 5 bases, with 9 bases of the junction outside any gene match. From its cysteine to its phenylalanine, the CDR3 spans 15 amino acids. Only CDR3 DNA is held: 45 bases, read in frame from base 1. The germline V gene (reference sequence) gives CDR1 as LNHDA and CDR2 as SQIVND. Results the study describes overall, beyond this receptor: The amount of clinical and demographic metadata varied by source and participant and was provided uncurated.

The TCR originated in a woman aged 80 or over with acute or convalescent COVID-19. Specimen: peripheral blood. The rearrangement combines TRBV19 with TRBJ1-1, and 8 junction bases match TRBD1. Read as DNA, the sequence is TGTGCCAGTAGTACGCTCGACAGGGGAGGTACTGAAGCTTTCTTT. It is translated as CASSTLDRGGTEAFF.